This T cell receptor beta chain appears in the sequencing data of a study of T cell responses to AZD1222 COVID-19 vaccine. Overall study: Timing groups of about 4 and about 12 weeks for second doses were pooled.

In the case of this clone: Its target is unknown.

Clones were sequenced by immunoSEQ multiplex PCR, and TCRdb holds only the in-frame ones, with some missing. The table records about 92,000 clones, 85% to 90% of them present only once. J was trimmed by 4 bases and V by 4 bases; bases with no gene match: 4. The germline CDR1 and CDR2 sequences are SEHNR and FQNEAQ (reference sequence). The CDR3 totals 14 residues. Study-level points and caveats: Repertoires were collected only later (after the peak T cell response had occurred). Donors were chiefly white British, with a greater number of females, and clonal diversity was perhaps underestimated.

Sample: peripheral blood, taken on day 0 of AZD1222 vaccination. This receptor was obtained from an adult in good health. J is TRBJ1-2 and V is TRBV7-9; 9 nucleotides align to TRBD1. In DNA form, the CDR3 reads TGTGCCAGCAGCTACCGGGACAGGGCCTATGGCTACACCTTC. The encoded protein is CASSYRDRAYGYTF.